This T cell receptor beta chain appears in the sequencing data of a study of CD8+CD57+ T cells in acquired aplastic anemia. Study overall: Sorted CD4+ and CD8+ cells yielded DNA averaging approximately 3 ug.

A word on this clonotype: Its target is not known.

The CDR3 is made up of 14 amino acids. Trimming left V 4 bases short and J 7 bases short, with 12 bases between. Germline lookup yields CDR1 SGHRS and CDR2 YFSETQ. An expansion of CD8+CD57+ cells by flow cytometry had been shown in patients chosen for sequencing. Patients uniformly had severe acquired aplastic anemia. Profiling that covered TCR beta VDJ and CDR3 relied on genomic DNA as its template. TCRdb passed the reads through MiXCR, listing each CDR3 protein once. The data show just over 200,000 distinct CDR3 sequences, 55% to 65% seen once. Overall study findings and caveats: Comparison of patients with controls identified approximately 28 shared CD8+ CDR3 sequences. The CD8+ Simpson's diversity of patients and controls was not significantly different.

Sequencing was performed on sorted CD4+, CD8+, or CD8+CD57+ T cells (not recorded which) from PBMCs. The chain employs TRBV5-1 and TRBJ1-6, with D perhaps TRBD1 (6 bases). The clonotype comes from a human donor with aplastic anemia. CDR3 in amino acids: CASSQGWVNSPLHF. DNA for the CDR3: TGCGCCAGCAGCCAGGGGTGGGTAAATTCACCCCTCCACTTT.